One and the same sample provided the 5 T cell receptor beta chains below, sequenced in a study of human versus mouse CDR3 diversity and MHC coevolution. Repertoires were generated with immunoSEQ multiplex PCR, while TCRdb's copy carries only in-frame clones and drops some. In the table there are 80,000 or so clones, about 94% of which are singletons. The sequenced sample was naive CD4+ T cells from blood. The subset was: CD45RO-negative CD62L-positive naive CD4 T cells. Receptor source: a person aged 30-69 years in good health.

This clone was observed a handful of times. This rearrangement joins TRBV28 to TRBJ2-3; D is undetermined. V was pared by 5 bases and J by 6 bases, with 15 bases between. The CDR3 runs to 14 residues. Germline CDR1 MDHEN, CDR2 SYDVKM. For the CDR3, the DNA is TGTGCCAGCAGTGAAGGCTGGAGCTCTGATACGCAGTATTTT. Its protein is CASSEGWSSDTQYF.

The CDR3 DNA follows: TGCGCCAGCAGCCAACAGGGGGCGCTTTACGAGCAGTACTTC. Residues: CASSQQGALYEQYF. The genes are TRBV5-1 and TRBJ2-7; 9 bases fit TRBD1. The CDR3 is 14 amino acids. CDR1 and CDR2 from the germline V gene are SGHRS and YFSETQ. Unmatched junction bases numbered 6, after V lost 4 bases and J lost 4 bases. Based on the CDR3 plus reference TRBV5-1 and TRBJ2-7, the full variable domain is KAGVTQTPRYLIKTRGQQVTLSCSPISGHRSVSWYQQTPGQGLQFLFEYFSETQRNKGNFPGRFSGRQFSNSRSEMNVSTLELGDSALYLCASSQQGALYEQYFGPGTRLTVT.

The chain couples TRBV9 to TRBJ1-6, with D unclear. Trimming removed 5 bases from V and 7 bases from J, with 22 bases in between. There are 17 residues in the CDR3. The germline gives CDR1 SGDLS, CDR2 YYNGEE. This chain's CDR3 is CASSEIARDPPNSPLHF. In DNA form, the CDR3 reads TGTGCCAGCAGTGAAATAGCCCGGGATCCACCAAATTCACCCCTCCACTTT.

This chain joins TRBV19 and TRBJ1-3; no definite D call. This CDR3 spans 14 amino acids. Germline loops: CDR1 LNHDA, CDR2 SQIVND (reference sequence). Trimming cost V 5 bases and J 3 bases, with 11 bases left between them. The CDR3 region is CASSPLGVGNTIYF. Written as DNA, the CDR3 is TGTGCCAGTAGTCCCCTCGGGGTTGGAAACACCATATATTTT.

This chain joins TRBV2 and TRBJ1-6; 8 nucleotides line up with TRBD1. The CDR3 extends over 13 amino acids. Looked up from germline, CDR1 is SNHLY and CDR2 is FYNNEI. J was trimmed by 10 bases and V by 10 bases; bases with no gene match: 9. CDR3 DNA: TGTGCCACCTCCGGGACAGGTTCCTCACCCCTCCACTTT. Encoded protein: CATSGTGSSPLHF.